Below, one TCR beta chain is given with its context. Its antigen remains unidentified. The missing conserved phenylalanine or tryptophan at the end of this CDR3 makes a read error likely. Each TCR beta library was made by quantitative 5'-RACE that incorporated molecular barcodes. From the 5' RACE reads, TCRdb called clonotypes with MiXCR, one entry per CDR3 protein. The sample carries 250,000 to 400,000 distinct CDR3 sequences, around a tenth recorded once. The data belong to a study of CD8 T cells in ankylosing spondylitis. Study results and limitations: CD8+ cells made up the disease-linked clones, which were relatively rare in peripheral blood.

Sequencing was carried out using blood, either unsorted or a sorted T cell fraction (not recorded which). The receptor comes from a female donor with ankylosing spondylitis or in good health (not recorded which).

DNA of the CDR3: TGTGCCAGCAGCTTGCCGGCTGCAACTAATGAAAAACTGTTTTCT. Encoded protein: CASSLPAATNEKLFS. The rearrangement uses TRBV5-5 and TRBJ1-4; no reliable D call. The germline gives CDR1 SGHKS, CDR2 YYEKEE (reference sequence). V was cut by 1 base and J by 0 bases, with 7 bases left in between. The length of the CDR3 is 15 residues.